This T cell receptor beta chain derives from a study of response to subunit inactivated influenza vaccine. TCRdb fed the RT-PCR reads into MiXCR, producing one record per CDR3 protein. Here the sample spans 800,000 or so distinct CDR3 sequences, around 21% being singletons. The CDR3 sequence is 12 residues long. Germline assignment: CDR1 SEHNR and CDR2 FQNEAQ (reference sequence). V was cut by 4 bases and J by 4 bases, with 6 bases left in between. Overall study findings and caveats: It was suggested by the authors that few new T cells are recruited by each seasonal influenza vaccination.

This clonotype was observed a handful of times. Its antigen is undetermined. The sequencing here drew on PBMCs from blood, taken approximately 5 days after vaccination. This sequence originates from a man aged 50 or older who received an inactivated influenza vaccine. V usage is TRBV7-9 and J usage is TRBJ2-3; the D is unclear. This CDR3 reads CASSSNPDTQYF. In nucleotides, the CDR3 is TGTGCCAGCAGCTCCAACCCAGATACGCAGTATTTT.